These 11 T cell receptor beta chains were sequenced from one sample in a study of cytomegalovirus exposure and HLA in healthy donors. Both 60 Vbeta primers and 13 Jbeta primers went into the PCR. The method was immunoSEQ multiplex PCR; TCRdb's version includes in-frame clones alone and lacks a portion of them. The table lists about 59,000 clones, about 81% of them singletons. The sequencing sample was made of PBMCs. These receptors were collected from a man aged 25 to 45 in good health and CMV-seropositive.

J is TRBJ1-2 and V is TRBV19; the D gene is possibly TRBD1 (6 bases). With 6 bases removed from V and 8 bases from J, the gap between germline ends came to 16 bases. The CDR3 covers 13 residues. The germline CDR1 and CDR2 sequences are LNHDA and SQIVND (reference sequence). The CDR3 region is CASRLQGEGGYTF. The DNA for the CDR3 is TGTGCCAGTAGATTACAGGGTGAGGGCGGCTACACCTTC. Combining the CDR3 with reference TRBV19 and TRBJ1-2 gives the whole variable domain DGGITQSPKYLFRKEGQNVTLSCEQNLNHDAMYWYRQDPGQGLRLIYYSQIVNDFQKGDIAEGYSVSREKKESFPLTVTSAQKNPTAFYLCASRLQGEGGYTFGSGTRLTVV.

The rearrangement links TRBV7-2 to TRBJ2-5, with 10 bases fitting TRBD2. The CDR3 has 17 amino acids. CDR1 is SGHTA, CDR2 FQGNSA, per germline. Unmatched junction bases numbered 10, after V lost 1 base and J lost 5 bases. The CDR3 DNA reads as TGTGCCAGCAGCTTAGGACAAGCGGGGGGGTCGAGGGAGACCCAGTACTTC. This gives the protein CASSLGQAGGSRETQYF.

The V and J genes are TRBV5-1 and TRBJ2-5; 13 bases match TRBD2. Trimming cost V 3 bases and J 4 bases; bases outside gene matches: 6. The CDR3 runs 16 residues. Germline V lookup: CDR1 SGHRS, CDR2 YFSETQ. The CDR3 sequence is CASSSTGTSGVETQYF. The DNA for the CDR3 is TGCGCCAGCAGCTCTACCGGGACTAGCGGGGTAGAGACCCAGTACTTC.

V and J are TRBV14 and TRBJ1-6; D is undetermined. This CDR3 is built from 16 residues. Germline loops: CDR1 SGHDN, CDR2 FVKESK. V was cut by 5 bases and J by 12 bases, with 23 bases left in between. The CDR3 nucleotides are TGTGCCAGCAGCGCACTCCCTGGACTTCCGAGGGAACCCCTCCACTTT. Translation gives CASSALPGLPREPLHF.

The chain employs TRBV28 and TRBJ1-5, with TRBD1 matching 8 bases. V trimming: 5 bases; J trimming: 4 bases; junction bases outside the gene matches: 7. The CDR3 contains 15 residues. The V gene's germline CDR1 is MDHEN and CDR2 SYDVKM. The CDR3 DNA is TGTGCCAGCAGTCTCTCCGGGACAGGAAATCAGCCCCAGCATTTT. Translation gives CASSLSGTGNQPQHF. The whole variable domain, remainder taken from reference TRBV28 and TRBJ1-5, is DVKVTQSSRYLVKRTGEKVFLECVQDMDHENMFWYRQDPGLGLRLIYFSYDVKMKEKGDIPEGYSVSREKKERFSLILESASTNQTSMYLCASSLSGTGNQPQHFGDGTRLSIL.

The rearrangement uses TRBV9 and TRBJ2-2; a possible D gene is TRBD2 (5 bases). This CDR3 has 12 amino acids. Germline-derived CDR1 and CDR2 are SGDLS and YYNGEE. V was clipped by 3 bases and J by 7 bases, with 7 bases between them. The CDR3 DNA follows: TGTGCCAGCAGCGGGGCGGGCGGGGAGCTGTTTTTT. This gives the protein CASSGAGGELFF.

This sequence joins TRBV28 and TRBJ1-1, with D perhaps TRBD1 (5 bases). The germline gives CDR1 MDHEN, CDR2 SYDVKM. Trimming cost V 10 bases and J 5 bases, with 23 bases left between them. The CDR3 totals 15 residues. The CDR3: CATYAPGGESTEAFF. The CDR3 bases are TGTGCCACCTACGCCCCGGGGGGAGAAAGTACTGAAGCTTTCTTT.

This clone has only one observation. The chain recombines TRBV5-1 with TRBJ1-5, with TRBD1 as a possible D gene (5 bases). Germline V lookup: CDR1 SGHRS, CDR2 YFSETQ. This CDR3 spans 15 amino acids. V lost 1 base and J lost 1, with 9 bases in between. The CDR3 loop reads CASSLRGSSNQPQHF. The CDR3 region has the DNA TGCGCCAGCAGCTTGAGGGGCAGCAGCAATCAGCCCCAGCATTTT.

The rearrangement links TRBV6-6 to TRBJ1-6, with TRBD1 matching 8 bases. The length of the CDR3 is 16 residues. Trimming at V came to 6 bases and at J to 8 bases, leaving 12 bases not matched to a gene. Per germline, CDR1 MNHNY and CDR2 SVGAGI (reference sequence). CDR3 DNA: TGTGCCAGCAGGCAACAGGGGGGTCTAATCGATTCACCCCTCCACTTT. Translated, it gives CASRQQGGLIDSPLHF.

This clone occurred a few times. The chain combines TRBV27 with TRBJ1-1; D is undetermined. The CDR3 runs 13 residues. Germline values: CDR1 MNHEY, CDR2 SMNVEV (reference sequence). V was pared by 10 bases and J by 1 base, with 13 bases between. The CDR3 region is CATGGEKNTEAFF. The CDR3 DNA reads TGTGCCACCGGAGGAGAGAAGAACACTGAAGCTTTCTTT.

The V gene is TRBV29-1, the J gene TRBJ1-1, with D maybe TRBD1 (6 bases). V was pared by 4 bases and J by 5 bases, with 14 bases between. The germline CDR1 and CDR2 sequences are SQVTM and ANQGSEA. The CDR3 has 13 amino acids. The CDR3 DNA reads TGCAGCGTTGGGGGGCGCAAGGGGACTGAAGCTTTCTTT. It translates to CSVGGRKGTEAFF.